What follows describes a single T cell receptor beta chain. Its antigen is currently unknown. These data originate in a study of CD8 T cells in Susac syndrome. Overall study context: Treatment status at blood draw for the Susac syndrome patients was therapy-naive, corticosteroids, or intravenous immunoglobulin alone. Points from the study as a whole: In total CD8+ repertoires, approximately 17 Susac-specific public clones were found, and four or five in CD8+ TEMRA repertoires.

The RNA input was about 0.5 to 1 ug, and it was reverse transcribed with random hexamers. Coverage of TCR beta CDR3 amplification by immunoSEQ multiplex PCR extended to 54 Vbeta and 13 Jbeta. TCRdb independently ran MiXCR on the immunoSEQ multiplex PCR reads; one entry per CDR3 protein. The profile shows about 76,000 distinct CDR3 sequences, roughly 92% of them singletons. The CDR3 spans 13 residues. CDR1 and CDR2 (germline): SGHDT, YYEEEE. V was cut by 0 bases and J by 5 bases, with 8 bases left in between. Material: CD8+ T cells from PBMCs. The genes are TRBV5-6 and TRBJ2-5; D may match TRBD1 or TRBD2 (5 bases each). The TCR originated in a human donor with Susac syndrome. The CDR3 nucleotides read TGTGCCAGCAGCTTGGGGGGGAGTGAGACCCAGTACTTC. Its translation is CASSLGGSETQYF.